This TCR beta chain was sequenced in a study of CD8+ T cells in alopecia areata. The study, taken as a whole, reports: Lesional scalp displayed greater clonality than normal scalp, most notably in alopecia totalis/universalis.

V lost 0 bases to trimming and J lost 6 bases; unmatched junction nucleotides: 6. The CDR3 consists of 15 residues. Germline V gene data show CDR1 as SEHNR and CDR2 as FQNEAQ (reference sequence). Following RNA extraction, reverse transcription yielded cDNA that acted as the sequencing template. Libraries were prepared by immunoSEQ multiplex PCR; TCRdb keeps only in-frame clonotypes and omits some of them. The sample contains 150,000 to 200,000 clones, roughly 60% of which appear only once. Specified treatment: oral pan-JAK inhibitor, 5-10 mg twice daily. On this clone itself: Its antigen is unknown.

The sequence was obtained from a human donor with alopecia areata. The material was CD4+ T cells sorted from blood, obtained at approximately week 60, from a patient treated with tofacitinib. The rearrangement joins TRBV7-9 to TRBJ2-7; TRBD1 agrees at 9 bases. The CDR3 nucleotides read TGTGCCAGCAGCTTAGCGGGGACAGGGAAGGGCGAGCAGTACTTC. It is translated as CASSLAGTGKGEQYF.